The 27 T cell receptor beta chains listed next were all sequenced from one sample in a study of regulatory T cells in long-lasting Graves disease (dated by TCRdb to 2020 to 2023). Libraries were made using multiplex PCR. The listed sequencing device is Illumina HiSeq 4000. iRepertoire HTBI primers and Arm-PCR amplification of CDR3 regions were used to construct TCR beta libraries. TCRdb reprocessing: public reads trimmed at Q25 with fastp, clones called with MiXCR, in-frame beta chains kept. Rows merge per CDR3 protein into single entries with the most common DNA and genes. Counted in this sample were some 600,000 distinct CDR3 sequences; 15% to 20% of them appeared once. About 12% of the sample belongs to the ten largest clones. This specimen's time point label, interpreted: newly diagnosed GD, antithyroid drugs for less than 3 months. RNA was extracted from PBMCs in TRIzol for both TCR sequencing and RNA sequencing.

These records were also assigned to another study, of T cells in Graves' hyperthyroidism and ophthalmopathy.

Sequencing was performed on peripheral blood mononuclear cells (PBMCs), taken at new diagnosis, from a patient treated with antithyroid drugs. The receptors were gathered from a man aged 18 to 29 with Graves disease. Donor details come from another sample of the same person, matched by shared clones.

This clonotype has ten or more counts. The chain has TRBV28 and TRBJ2-7; 8 bases map to TRBD1. This CDR3 is 12 amino acids long. Germline CDR1 reads MDHEN; CDR2 reads SYDVKM. The V and J ends lost 6 bases and 4 bases, in that order; junction bases with no gene match: 2. The CDR3 spells CASRQGGYEQYF. CDR3 sequence (DNA): TGTGCCAGCAGACAGGGGGGATACGAGCAGTACTTC.

J is TRBJ1-3 and V is TRBV4-1; 7 bases line up with TRBD1. Germline values: CDR1 MGHRA, CDR2 YSYEKL. This CDR3 region has 16 residues. Unmatched junction bases numbered 5, after V lost 3 bases and J lost 0 bases. CDR3 loop: CASSHPGQDSGNTIYF. For the CDR3, the DNA is TGCGCCAGCAGCCATCCTGGACAGGACTCTGGAAACACCATATATTTT.

This clonotype was recorded many times. This chain uses TRBV7-8 with TRBJ1-6; tentatively, D is TRBD1 (6 bases). Per the germline V gene, CDR1 is SGHVS and CDR2 is FQNEAQ. Trimming cost V 4 bases and J 3 bases, with 13 bases left between them. The CDR3 extends over 16 amino acids. CDR3 nucleotide sequence: TGTGCCAGCAGCTCCCACAGGGTCAGCTATAATTCACCCCTCCACTTT. Protein: CASSSHRVSYNSPLHF.

The sample holds a few counts of this clonotype. The V and J genes are TRBV3-1 and TRBJ1-1, with 10 bases matching TRBD1. Losses at the gene ends were 5 bases for V and 11 bases for J; bases not matched to a gene: 5. CDR1 and CDR2 from the germline V gene are LGHDT and YNNKEL (reference sequence). This CDR3 comprises 12 residues. The CDR3: CASSAGQGVAFF. Here the CDR3 DNA reads TGTGCCAGCAGCGCCGGACAGGGGGTGGCTTTCTTT.

The J gene is TRBJ1-3, the V gene TRBV2, with 7 bases lining up with TRBD1. J gave up 4 bases and V 10 bases, and 10 bases lay outside the gene matches. This CDR3 contains 14 residues. The germline gives CDR1 SNHLY, CDR2 FYNNEI. CDR3 bases: TGTGCCACCGGGCTTCGACAGGGAGGAAACACCATATATTTT. Its protein product is CATGLRQGGNTIYF.

J is TRBJ2-1 and V is TRBV28; 10 nucleotides agree with TRBD2. The germline V gene encodes CDR1 MDHEN and CDR2 SYDVKM. CDR3 length equals 19 residues. J was trimmed by 2 bases and V by 8 bases; bases with no gene match: 18. For the CDR3, the DNA is TGTGCCAGCTGCGGGGGACACCCGGAAGGACTAGCGGCCTACAATGAGCAGTTCTTC. It yields the protein CASCGGHPEGLAAYNEQFF.

There are many counts of this clonotype. This rearrangement joins TRBV3-1 to TRBJ2-1, with 10 bases that match TRBD1. Per germline, CDR1 LGHDT and CDR2 YNNKEL (reference sequence). The CDR3 is 15 amino acids. The trim removed 4 bases at V and 8 bases at J, leaving 8 bases unmatched. The CDR3 region has the DNA TGTGCCAGCAGCCCACGGAGGGACAGGGGCCATGAGCAGTTCTTC. Amino acid sequence: CASSPRRDRGHEQFF.

This clonotype was seen at least ten times. J is TRBJ1-4 and V is TRBV6-1; possible D gene TRBD1, 5 bases. Germline CDR1 and CDR2: MNHNS and SASEGT. Trimming cost V 6 bases and J 6 bases, with 14 bases left between them. The CDR3 runs 14 residues. The CDR3 loop reads CASSLARGDEKLFF. CDR3 coding DNA: TGTGCCAGCAGCCTGGCTAGGGGTGATGAAAAACTGTTTTTT.

CDR3 loop: CASSDSIKLRDRATYEQYF. CDR3 DNA: TGTGCCAGCAGTGACTCCATTAAACTCCGGGACAGGGCCACCTACGAGCAGTACTTC. The J gene is TRBJ2-7, the V gene TRBV6-4; 9 nucleotides match TRBD1. This CDR3 spans 19 amino acids. Trimming took 0 bases from V and 2 from J; bases not matched to a gene: 14. The V gene's germline CDR1 is MRHNA and CDR2 SNTAGT.

The table lists this clonotype with a few counts. The V and J genes are TRBV12-3 or TRBV12-4 and TRBJ1-6; 8 nucleotides agree with TRBD1. The ends lost 4 bases at V and 15 bases at J; junction bases unmatched: 11. The CDR3 is 14 residues long. CDR3 in DNA: TGTGCCAGCAGTTCACGGACAGGGCGTCATCTCCTCCACTTT. It encodes CASSSRTGRHLLHF.

This clonotype has a count of ten or more. V usage is TRBV7-9 and J usage is TRBJ2-2; 10 bases align to TRBD2. Germline V gives CDR1 SEHNR, CDR2 FQNEAQ (reference sequence). The CDR3 consists of 15 residues. The trim removed 3 bases at V and 8 bases at J, leaving 6 bases unmatched. The CDR3 here is CASSLPVAGGGELFF. The CDR3 nucleotides read TGTGCCAGCAGCTTGCCCGTAGCGGGAGGAGGGGAGCTGTTTTTT.

This chain joins TRBV19 and TRBJ2-7; D may be TRBD2 (6 bases). From germline, CDR1 is LNHDA and CDR2 SQIVND (reference sequence). CDR3 length: 18 residues. V lost 2 bases and J 3 bases, leaving 23 bases between the germline ends. CDR3 sequence: CASSISVPTSPVYYEQYF. CDR3 DNA sequence: TGTGCCAGTAGTATAAGCGTCCCGACTAGTCCCGTATACTACGAGCAGTACTTC. The full variable domain, rest sourced from reference TRBV19 and TRBJ2-7, is DGGITQSPKYLFRKEGQNVTLSCEQNLNHDAMYWYRQDPGQGLRLIYYSQIVNDFQKGDIAEGYSVSREKKESFPLTVTSAQKNPTAFYLCASSISVPTSPVYYEQYFGPGTRLTVT.

The chain links TRBV5-5 to TRBJ2-7; TRBD1 is a possible D gene (5 bases). This CDR3 is built from 13 residues. The germline V and J ends were trimmed by 4 bases and 8 bases, with 16 bases remaining between them. Germline values: CDR1 SGHKS, CDR2 YYEKEE (reference sequence). CDR3 residues: CASSRGPPAQQYF. The CDR3 DNA sequence: TGTGCCAGCAGCAGGGGCCCCCCAGCCCAGCAGTACTTC.

In its sample, this clonotype was seen a few times. The chain employs TRBV30 and TRBJ2-2, with a weak D call TRBD2 (6 bases). CDR3 length equals 14 residues. Germline V gives CDR1 GTSNPN, CDR2 SVGIG (reference sequence). V lost 7 bases, J lost 5 bases, and 17 bases lay in between. The CDR3 is CALPAWGETGELFF. CDR3 in DNA: TGTGCCTTGCCCGCTTGGGGGGAGACCGGGGAGCTGTTTTTT.

This clonotype was counted at least ten times. V usage is TRBV5-1 and J usage is TRBJ1-5, with 9 bases that match TRBD1. This CDR3 has 15 residues. J was trimmed by 1 base and V by 5 bases; bases with no gene match: 4. Germline loops: CDR1 SGHRS, CDR2 YFSETQ. The CDR3 is CASSSGTGSNQPQHF. DNA for the CDR3: TGCGCCAGCAGTTCCGGGACAGGGAGCAATCAGCCCCAGCATTTT. Supplemented by reference TRBV5-1 and TRBJ1-5, the full variable domain reads KAGVTQTPRYLIKTRGQQVTLSCSPISGHRSVSWYQQTPGQGLQFLFEYFSETQRNKGNFPGRFSGRQFSNSRSEMNVSTLELGDSALYLCASSSGTGSNQPQHFGDGTRLSIL.

Notes on this clonotype: This may stem from a read error, because a much larger clone lies one nucleotide away. The chain is built from TRBV5-1 and TRBJ2-1; 7 nucleotides line up with TRBD2. Germline values: CDR1 SGHRS, CDR2 YFSETQ. The CDR3 sequence is 15 residues long. J gave up 10 bases and V 3 bases, and 13 bases lay outside the gene matches. The CDR3 sequence: CASSSTGTNSYEQFF. In nucleotides, the CDR3 is TGCGCCAGCAGCTCCACCGGGACTAACTCCTACGAGCAGTTCTTC.

This clonotype was recorded a few times. The chain recombines TRBV19 with TRBJ1-1, with D unresolved. Germline CDR1 LNHDA, CDR2 SQIVND (reference sequence). Trimming stripped 0 bases from V and 5 bases from J, with 7 bases between. The CDR3 is made up of 13 amino acids. CDR3 in amino acids: CASSIDRGTEAFF. The CDR3 DNA sequence: TGTGCCAGTAGTATAGATCGCGGTACTGAAGCTTTCTTT.

This clonotype was counted at least ten times. V usage is TRBV24-1 and J usage is TRBJ2-2; 8 nucleotides match TRBD1. The length of the CDR3 is 15 residues. CDR1 and CDR2 (germline): KGHDR, SFDVKD. The junction had 5 bases not matched to a gene; V was cut back by 8 bases and J by 1 base. Here the CDR3 reads CATIAGTGNTGELFF. CDR3 in DNA: TGTGCCACCATTGCCGGGACAGGGAACACCGGGGAGCTGTTTTTT.

This clonotype has a count of ten or more. The chain recombines TRBV9 with TRBJ2-7; TRBD1 matches 7 bases. Germline CDR1 SGDLS, CDR2 YYNGEE. This CDR3 has 14 residues. V was clipped by 1 base and J by 5 bases; unmatched bases: 6. This chain's CDR3 is CASSVLAQGNEQYF. DNA of the CDR3: TGTGCCAGCAGCGTACTGGCACAGGGGAACGAGCAGTACTTC.

The rearrangement links TRBV7-6 to TRBJ2-2; 13 bases fit TRBD2. Germline values: CDR1 SGHVS, CDR2 FNYEAQ. V gave up 4 bases and J gave up 7 bases; unmatched junction bases: 6. This CDR3 has 16 residues. The DNA of the CDR3 is TGTGCCAGCAGCTCCGGACTAGCGGGAGATGTCGGGGAGCTGTTTTTT. Encoded protein: CASSSGLAGDVGELFF.

This clonotype was seen a single time. One junction end disagrees with the germline gene, perhaps due to a read error. The J gene is TRBJ1-1, the V gene TRBV18; D perhaps matches TRBD1 (5 bases). CDR1 and CDR2 (germline): KGHSH, LQKENI. The CDR3 is 15 residues long. The CDR3 reads CASTPVRQLNTEAFF. CDR3 nucleotide sequence: TGTGCCAGCACACCCGTTAGACAGCTGAACACTGAAGCTTTCTTT. Based on the CDR3 plus reference TRBV18 and TRBJ1-1, the full variable domain is NAGVMQNPRHLVRRRGQEARLRCSPMKGHSHVYWYRQLPEEGLKFMVYLQKENIIDESGMPKERFSAEFPKEGPSILRIQQVVRGDSAAYFCASTPVRQLNTEAFFGQGTRLTVV.

The chain couples TRBV10-3 to TRBJ2-3, with a weak D call TRBD1 (6 bases). CDR1 is ENHRY, CDR2 SYGVKD, per germline. The CDR3 runs to 12 residues. Trimming took 8 bases from V and 1 from J, leaving 7 bases between them. This chain's CDR3 is CAIQGRTDTQYF. The CDR3 nucleotides are TGTGCCATCCAGGGGCGCACAGATACGCAGTATTTT.

Turning to this clonotype: A clone one base away is much larger, so this may be a read error. The chain carries TRBV3-1 and TRBJ2-1, with D unresolved. The length of the CDR3 is 15 residues. Per the germline V gene, CDR1 is LGHDT and CDR2 is YNNKEL (reference sequence). The V end lost 4 bases, the J end lost 4 bases, and 14 bases lay between the germline ends. The CDR3 coding sequence is TGTGCCAGCAGCCCTACTAACACGTCTTACAATGAGCAGTTCTTC. Translated: CASSPTNTSYNEQFF.

The table lists this clonotype with a few counts. With only one base between it and a far larger clone, this is likely a read error. The rearrangement links TRBV11-2 to TRBJ2-5; 11 positions match TRBD2. CDR3 size: 17 residues. CDR1 and CDR2 (germline): SGHAT, FQNNGV. CDR3 region: CASSPLAGGGPGNEQSF. CDR3 bases: TGTGCCAGCAGCCCTCTAGCGGGAGGAGGGCCGGGCAATGAGCAGTCCTTC.

This rearrangement joins TRBV28 to TRBJ1-2, with 10 bases aligning to TRBD1. The V segment lost 6 bases and the J segment 4 bases; nucleotides outside the gene matches: 5. The CDR3 sequence is 14 residues long. Germline V lookup: CDR1 MDHEN, CDR2 SYDVKM. CDR3 amino acids: CASRWTGGRYGYTF. In nucleotides, the CDR3 is TGTGCCAGCAGATGGACAGGGGGACGCTATGGCTACACCTTC.

This clonotype was observed at least ten times. V is TRBV28 and J is TRBJ2-3; 7 bases map to TRBD2. Germline CDR1 is MDHEN and CDR2 is SYDVKM. CDR3 length: 15 residues. V shed 1 base and J 5 bases; nucleotides not matched to a gene: 6. For the CDR3, the DNA is TGTGCCAGCAGTTTATCCAGGGAGGGCGGAGATACGCAGTATTTT. It translates to CASSLSREGGDTQYF.

This clonotype was detected only a few times. The V gene is TRBV27, the J gene TRBJ1-5; TRBD1 agrees at 7 bases. There are 15 residues in the CDR3. The V gene end was trimmed by 9 bases and the J gene end by 0 bases; junction bases not matched to a gene: 8. Germline-derived CDR1 and CDR2 are MNHEY and SMNVEV (reference sequence). For the CDR3, the DNA is TGTGCCAGTAGGGACAGACCCTATAGCAATCAGCCCCAGCATTTT. Protein product: CASRDRPYSNQPQHF.